This T cell receptor (beta chain) was found in a study of cytomegalovirus exposure and HLA in healthy donors. Study-level findings and limits: Cytomegalovirus association was assigned to around 150 TCR beta chains.

This clone was detected only once. Its antigen is not identified. CDR3 length equals 18 residues. Trimming cost V 5 bases and J 2 bases; bases outside gene matches: 11. Germline-derived CDR1 and CDR2 are SEHNR and FQNEAQ (reference sequence). This table comes from immunoSEQ multiplex PCR, and its TCRdb copy is limited to in-frame clones, with some not included. This sample carries 100,000 to 120,000 clones, around 85% of them seen once, and the ten largest clones take 3% to 3.5%. The sequencing sample was made of PBMCs. V gene TRBV7-9 combines with J gene TRBJ2-3, with 12 positions matching TRBD2. This TCR came from a young woman in good health and CMV-seronegative. CDR3 residues: CASSRRGLAGLITDTQYF. Written as DNA, the CDR3 is TGTGCCAGCAGCCGTAGGGGACTAGCGGGTCTCATCACAGATACGCAGTATTTT.